The 28 T cell receptor beta chains reported below all come from one sample, sequenced in a study of beta chain features in type 1 diabetes. Overall study findings and caveats: TCRB CDR3s from Type 1 diabetes patients were moderately but significantly shorter in all four CD4+ subsets.

What was sequenced were expressed TCRB transcripts, since all of the isolated RNA had been reverse transcribed. Measured with immunoSEQ multiplex PCR; TCRdb has only the in-frame clones, and not every one. The repertoire includes fewer than 450,000 clones, roughly 12% of them detected once, and 0.013% to 0.015% sits in the top ten. Their specific antigens are unknown. Sequencing was performed on naive CD4+ T cells from blood. The receptors shown here come from a young woman with type 1 diabetes.

This clone came up a few times. The chain recombines TRBV7-3 with TRBJ2-3, with 7 bases matching TRBD2. V was clipped by 5 bases and J by 0 bases; unmatched bases: 2. The CDR3 consists of 14 residues. Germline-derived CDR1 and CDR2 are SGHTA and FQGTGA. The CDR3 region has the DNA TGTGCCAGCAGCCAGACTAGCAGCACAGATACGCAGTATTTT. This gives the protein CASSQTSSTDTQYF.

This chain joins TRBV7-9 and TRBJ2-5; tentatively, D is TRBD2 (5 bases). The germline gives CDR1 SEHNR, CDR2 FQNEAQ (reference sequence). The V end was cut by 4 bases, the J end by 5 bases, with 17 bases between. The CDR3 is 15 residues long. Written as DNA, the CDR3 is TGTGCCAGCAGCTCCGAAGGTCGGGGTGGCGAGACCCAGTACTTC. This gives the protein CASSSEGRGGETQYF.

This clone was detected only a few times. V usage is TRBV7-9 and J usage is TRBJ2-5; TRBD2 agrees at 10 bases. This CDR3 is built from 14 residues. Unmatched junction bases numbered 7, after V lost 8 bases and J lost 4 bases. The germline CDR1 and CDR2 sequences are SEHNR and FQNEAQ (reference sequence). The CDR3 reads CASEGLAGGETQYF. Here the CDR3 DNA reads TGTGCCAGCGAGGGGTTAGCGGGAGGAGAGACCCAGTACTTC.

The rearrangement joins TRBV9 to TRBJ1-1; 7 bases are shared with TRBD1. The V gene's germline CDR1 is SGDLS and CDR2 YYNGEE. V shed 3 bases and J 7 bases; nucleotides not matched to a gene: 6. This CDR3 region has 13 residues. The CDR3 sequence: CASSARTGLEAFF. The CDR3, as DNA: TGTGCCAGCAGCGCTCGGACAGGCCTTGAAGCTTTCTTT.

This clone was seen a handful of times. The chain has TRBV5-1 and TRBJ2-3; a weak D match, TRBD2 (5 bases). V lost 2 bases, J lost 3 bases, and 10 bases lay in between. Germline V CDR1 and CDR2: SGHRS, YFSETQ. The CDR3 spans 14 residues. The CDR3 region is CASSFPGITDTQYF. In nucleotides, the CDR3 is TGCGCCAGCAGCTTCCCCGGGATAACAGATACGCAGTATTTT.

The chain combines TRBV9 with TRBJ2-1; 11 bases fit TRBD2. The CDR3 has 20 residues. Per the germline V gene, CDR1 is SGDLS and CDR2 is YYNGEE. After removal of 4 bases from V and 5 bases from J, the junction contained 20 bases not matched to a gene. The CDR3 nucleotides read TGTGCCAGCAGCCCCGGACTAGCGGGCGTAGGAGAACGAGCTAACAATGAGCAGTTCTTC. Amino acid sequence: CASSPGLAGVGERANNEQFF.

The rearrangement joins TRBV15 to TRBJ1-5, with D perhaps matching TRBD1 (6 bases). V gave up 3 bases and J gave up 6 bases, with 21 bases separating them. The CDR3 runs to 17 residues. CDR1 is LNHNV, CDR2 YYDKDF, per germline (reference sequence). In nucleotides, the CDR3 is TGTGCCACCAGCAGGTGGGGGCCTATGCGAAACGTTCAGCCCCAGCATTTT. The encoded protein is CATSRWGPMRNVQPQHF.

This clone has only a few counts. The chain is built from TRBV7-2 and TRBJ1-1; D not resolved. Between the trimmed V and J ends, which lost 5 bases and 11 bases, there was a span of 21 bases. This CDR3 spans 14 amino acids. Per germline, CDR1 SGHTA and CDR2 FQGNSA. The DNA of the CDR3 is TGTGCCAGCAGCCCACAAGGTCCCGGGGTGAGGGCTTTCTTT. Residues: CASSPQGPGVRAFF.

The J gene is TRBJ2-3, the V gene TRBV18, with D possibly TRBD1 on 6 matching bases. V shed 4 bases and J shed 2 bases, with 16 bases lying between them. There are 16 residues in the CDR3. The germline gives CDR1 KGHSH, CDR2 LQKENI. The CDR3 nucleotides are TGTGCCAGCTCACGTAATTGGGACACCTACACAGATACGCAGTATTTT. This encodes CASSRNWDTYTDTQYF.

This clone came up a few times. The chain has TRBV5-4 and TRBJ1-1, with D maybe TRBD1 (6 bases). The germline gives CDR1 SGHNT, CDR2 YYREEE (reference sequence). This CDR3 is 13 amino acids long. Trimming left V 6 bases short and J 6 bases short, with 15 bases between. The CDR3 DNA reads as TGTGCCAGCAACATACAGGGTTTCCCTGAAGCTTTCTTT. Translation: CASNIQGFPEAFF.

In this sample, this clone turned up a few times. The sample carries other DNA sequences with the same CDR3. The chain is built from TRBV5-1 and TRBJ2-1; a possible D gene is TRBD1 (6 bases). Trimming cost V 4 bases and J 0 bases, with 11 bases left between them. The germline V gene has CDR1 SGHRS and CDR2 YFSETQ. There are 15 residues in the CDR3. The CDR3 coding sequence is TGCGCCAGCAGCCCCGGACAGAGCTCCTACAATGAGCAGTTCTTC. This sequence encodes CASSPGQSSYNEQFF.

This clone has a handful of counts. This rearrangement joins TRBV7-9 to TRBJ1-1; 12 bases align to TRBD1. Germline V gene lookup returns CDR1 SEHNR and CDR2 FQNEAQ (reference sequence). The CDR3 length is 16 residues. V lost 5 bases to trimming and J lost 2 bases; unmatched junction nucleotides: 6. CDR3 sequence (DNA): TGTGCCAGCAGCCGGGACAGGGGGCCACACAACACTGAAGCTTTCTTT. This encodes CASSRDRGPHNTEAFF.

This clone turned up a few times. V usage is TRBV10-3 and J usage is TRBJ2-3; TRBD2 agrees at 9 bases. The CDR3 consists of 16 residues. After removal of 7 bases from V and 3 bases from J, the junction contained 11 bases not matched to a gene. CDR1 ENHRY and CDR2 SYGVKD come from the germline V gene. The DNA of the CDR3 is TGTGCCATCAACCCGGGACTAGCACCTGGAACAGATACGCAGTATTTT. This encodes CAINPGLAPGTDTQYF.

In this sample, this clone turned up a few times. The chain uses TRBV18 and TRBJ2-1; 7 nucleotides align to TRBD2. After removal of 4 bases from V and 1 base from J, the junction contained 7 bases not matched to a gene. The germline CDR1 and CDR2 sequences are KGHSH and LQKENI. The CDR3 length is 16 residues. In nucleotides, the CDR3 is TGTGCCAGCTCACGCACGGCCGGGGGGTCCTACAATGAGCAGTTCTTC. The encoded protein is CASSRTAGGSYNEQFF.

On this clone: The same CDR3 also results from other DNA sequences found in this sample. The chain's CDR3 is CASRQGDYEQYF. The CDR3 nucleotides read TGTGCCAGCCGGCAAGGGGACTACGAGCAGTACTTC. This rearrangement joins TRBV28 to TRBJ2-7; possible D gene TRBD1, 5 bases. The V end was cut by 8 bases, the J end by 3 bases, with 11 bases between. CDR1 and CDR2 (germline): MDHEN, SYDVKM. The CDR3 has 12 amino acids.

The chain has TRBV2 and TRBJ1-5; D is perhaps TRBD1 (5 bases). Between the trimmed V and J ends, which lost 7 bases and 9 bases, there was a span of 10 bases. The CDR3 consists of 11 residues. Looked up from germline, CDR1 is SNHLY and CDR2 is FYNNEI. The CDR3 spells CASTYQGPQHF. DNA of the CDR3: TGTGCCAGCACCTACCAGGGGCCCCAGCATTTT.

This clone was observed a handful of times. The rearrangement joins TRBV10-3 to TRBJ2-6, with D hard to call. The CDR3 extends over 14 amino acids. The V gene's germline CDR1 is ENHRY and CDR2 SYGVKD. V lost 3 bases, J lost 1 base, and 4 bases lay in between. The CDR3 loop is CAISDRSGANVLTF. The CDR3, as DNA: TGTGCCATCAGTGATAGATCTGGGGCCAACGTCCTGACTTTC.

Only a few counts were recorded for this clone. The chain couples TRBV6-5 to TRBJ2-4, with D tentatively TRBD2 (6 bases). Germline V lookup: CDR1 MNHEY, CDR2 SVGAGI. The CDR3 covers 15 residues. Trimming took off 5 bases at V and 1 base at J, with 12 bases between the two ends. Here the CDR3 DNA reads TGTGCCAGCAGTAGGGACTGGGGCGCCAAAAACATTCAGTACTTC. Amino acid sequence: CASSRDWGAKNIQYF.

This chain links TRBV25-1 with TRBJ1-2; 7 bases align to TRBD1. CDR3 length: 13 amino acids. Per germline, CDR1 MGHDK and CDR2 SYGVNS. V gave up 3 bases and J gave up 3 bases; unmatched junction bases: 1. The CDR3 DNA sequence: TGTGCCAGCAGTGAGGGACAGCACTATGGCTACACCTTC. It encodes CASSEGQHYGYTF.

This CDR3 reads CASTHLKAGRRNEQFF. In nucleotides, the CDR3 is TGTGCCAGCACCCACCTTAAAGCGGGAAGACGCAATGAGCAGTTCTTC. V and J are TRBV5-6 and TRBJ2-1; 7 bases align to TRBD2. CDR1 is SGHDT and CDR2 is YYEEEE in the germline V gene. V lost 6 bases and J lost 6; bases outside the gene matches: 15. This CDR3 is built from 16 residues.

This clone was seen more than once but under ten times. This chain joins TRBV9 and TRBJ2-6; weak D call: TRBD2 (5 bases). CDR3 size: 15 residues. Germline CDR1 reads SGDLS; CDR2 reads YYNGEE. V lost 4 bases and J lost 7, with 15 bases in between. In nucleotides, the CDR3 is TGTGCCAGCAGCCCAGCGGACCGACGAGCCAACGTCCTGACTTTC. Its protein is CASSPADRRANVLTF.

This clone was counted only a few times. This chain uses TRBV19 with TRBJ2-5; TRBD1 matches 9 bases. The germline V gene has CDR1 LNHDA and CDR2 SQIVND (reference sequence). V shed 7 bases, J shed 5 bases, and the junction held 5 bases outside the gene matches. This CDR3 has 13 amino acids. CDR3 loop: CASTRDRDETQYF. The DNA for the CDR3 is TGTGCCAGTACCAGGGACAGGGATGAGACCCAGTACTTC.

This rearrangement joins TRBV2 to TRBJ1-3; tentatively, D is TRBD1 (6 bases). CDR1 and CDR2 from the germline V gene are SNHLY and FYNNEI. The length of the CDR3 is 14 residues. V was trimmed by 6 bases and J by 0 bases, leaving 9 bases between them. This CDR3 reads CASSRGGSGNTIYF. The CDR3 DNA reads as TGTGCCAGCAGCAGAGGGGGCTCTGGAAACACCATATATTTT.

About this clone: Other DNA sequences of this sample code for an identical CDR3. J is TRBJ1-5 and V is TRBV5-4; 7 nucleotides agree with TRBD1. V lost 0 bases to trimming and J lost 2 bases; unmatched junction nucleotides: 2. CDR3 size: 15 residues. Germline assignment: CDR1 SGHNT and CDR2 YYREEE (reference sequence). The CDR3 is CASSLGGTGNQPQHF. The CDR3 nucleotides read TGTGCCAGCAGCTTGGGAGGGACAGGCAATCAGCCCCAGCATTTT.

This clone was found a few times. The V and J genes are TRBV30 and TRBJ1-2; 7 nucleotides agree with TRBD1. J lost 4 bases, V lost 5 bases, and 7 bases had no gene match. The CDR3 spans 13 residues. CDR1 is GTSNPN and CDR2 is SVGIG in the germline V gene (reference sequence). The CDR3 sequence: CAWGKGAVYGYTF. DNA of the CDR3: TGTGCCTGGGGGAAGGGGGCAGTCTATGGCTACACCTTC.

The J gene is TRBJ2-3, the V gene TRBV5-1; D is possibly TRBD2 (6 bases). The CDR3 runs 15 residues. The V end lost 1 base, the J end lost 1 base, and 10 bases lay between the germline ends. Germline V lookup: CDR1 SGHRS, CDR2 YFSETQ. CDR3 sequence: CASSLFASGTDTQYF. The CDR3 bases are TGCGCCAGCAGCTTGTTCGCTAGCGGCACAGATACGCAGTATTTT.

This clone came up a few times. The chain couples TRBV18 to TRBJ1-2; D is perhaps TRBD1 (5 bases). Trimming took 9 bases from V and 6 from J, leaving 20 bases between them. The CDR3 totals 14 residues. CDR1 and CDR2 (germline): KGHSH, LQKENI. CDR3 sequence: CASTNSRREDGYTF. DNA of the CDR3: TGTGCCAGTACTAATTCGCGCAGGGAGGATGGCTACACCTTC. The full variable domain, in which reference TRBV18 and TRBJ1-2 provide the parts outside the CDR3, is NAGVMQNPRHLVRRRGQEARLRCSPMKGHSHVYWYRQLPEEGLKFMVYLQKENIIDESGMPKERFSAEFPKEGPSILRIQQVVRGDSAAYFCASTNSRREDGYTFGSGTRLTVV.

This clone has just a few counts. The V call is TRBV23-1, the J call TRBJ2-1, with 11 nucleotides matching TRBD1. TRBV23-1 is treated as an ORF (open reading frame) with a function not yet certain. The V segment lost 4 bases and the J segment 2 bases; nucleotides outside the gene matches: 4. This CDR3 is 16 amino acids long. The CDR3 nucleotides read TGCGCCAGCAGTCGACGGACAGGGGGCCCCTACAATGAGCAGTTCTTC. Encoded protein: CASSRRTGGPYNEQFF.